These 5 T cell receptor beta chains were sequenced from one sample in a study of blood T cell repertoires in COVID-19. Assay: immunoSEQ multiplex PCR; the TCRdb copy retains only in-frame clones and omits some. Of 5,500 to 6,500 clones listed, around 90% were seen once; the top ten hold roughly 7%. Sequencing used peripheral blood. The source of these receptors is a human donor in a cohort sampled during active COVID-19.

This clone was seen a single time. This rearrangement joins TRBV28 to TRBJ2-7; D ambiguous. Trimming cost V 6 bases and J 3 bases, with 6 bases left between them. CDR1 and CDR2 (germline): MDHEN, SYDVKM. The CDR3 length is 11 residues. Here the CDR3 DNA reads TGTGCCAGCAGGGCTTTCTACGAGCAGTACTTC. It codes for CASRAFYEQYF.

The CDR3 spells CASSNLRDMGEKLFF. As DNA, the CDR3 is TGTGCCAGCAGCAATCTTCGGGACATGGGGGAAAAACTGTTTTTT. The chain joins TRBV21-1 to TRBJ1-4; TRBD1 was called by the table and not checked on the DNA. TRBV21-1 is flagged as a pseudogene. The length of the CDR3 is 15 residues.

The chain employs TRBV7-9 and TRBJ1-1; D possibly corresponds to TRBD1 (5 bases). Trimming shortened V by 5 bases and J by 1 base, and 8 bases separated the two germline ends. Germline V gives CDR1 SEHNR, CDR2 FQNEAQ (reference sequence). The CDR3 runs 13 residues. For the CDR3, the DNA is TGTGCCAGCAGCCTAACAGGGAACACTGAAGCTTTCTTT. Translating it yields CASSLTGNTEAFF.

The chain couples TRBV5-1 to TRBJ2-2; TRBD1 might be the D (5 bases). In germline, CDR1 is SGHRS, CDR2 YFSETQ. Trimming shortened V by 2 bases and J by 3 bases, and 11 bases separated the two germline ends. The CDR3 is made up of 15 amino acids. The CDR3 spells CASSLRVGDTGELFF. The DNA for the CDR3 is TGCGCCAGCAGCTTAAGGGTAGGGGACACCGGGGAGCTGTTTTTT. Full variable domain (missing parts from reference TRBV5-1 and TRBJ2-2): KAGVTQTPRYLIKTRGQQVTLSCSPISGHRSVSWYQQTPGQGLQFLFEYFSETQRNKGNFPGRFSGRQFSNSRSEMNVSTLELGDSALYLCASSLRVGDTGELFFGEGSRLTVL.

The gene calls are TRBV5-6 and TRBJ1-2; 7 bases map to TRBD1. The V gene end was trimmed by 4 bases and the J gene end by 2 bases; junction bases not matched to a gene: 2. Per germline, CDR1 SGHDT and CDR2 YYEEEE. The CDR3 runs to 13 residues. CDR3 loop: CASSPTGNYGYTF. The CDR3 bases are TGTGCCAGCAGCCCGACAGGGAACTATGGCTACACCTTC.